The T cell receptor (beta chain) under discussion was sequenced for a study of cytomegalovirus exposure and HLA in healthy donors. Study-level results: The study labeled under 200 TCR beta chains cytomegalovirus-associated. First-cohort TCR clusters were later found to tend to co-occur in the roughly 130 validation repertoires. Through in vitro validation, a few CMV-associated chains were shown to be specific for CMV antigens.

The method was immunoSEQ multiplex PCR; TCRdb's version includes in-frame clones alone and lacks a portion of them. The table records 150,000 to 200,000 clones, approximately 86% of them present only once. About this clone itself: As yet, its antigen is unknown.

The CDR3 loop spans 16 amino acids. The germline gives CDR1 SGHRS, CDR2 YFSETQ. The V gene lost 0 bases and the J gene lost 5 bases, with 17 bases spanning the gap. This chain uses TRBV5-1 with TRBJ2-5; D perhaps matches TRBD1 (6 bases). The sequencing input was PBMCs. This sequence originates from a man aged 30 to 39 in good health and CMV-seropositive. CDR3: CASSLEILQGSETQYF. DNA for the CDR3: TGCGCCAGCAGCTTGGAGATCCTACAGGGAAGCGAGACCCAGTACTTC.